This TCR beta chain was recorded in a study of patients and donors after allogeneic stem cell transplantation. Trimming removed 8 bases from V and 1 base from J; junction bases left unmatched: 7. The germline V gene has CDR1 SQVTM and CDR2 ANQGSEA. This CDR3 comprises 14 residues. This clonotype was picked up a small number of times. From the RT-PCR reads, TCRdb called clonotypes with MiXCR, one entry per CDR3 protein. The table includes some 960,000 distinct CDR3 sequences, about a sixth detected once. The chain recombines TRBV29-1 with TRBJ2-3, with 9 bases aligning to TRBD1. The TCR sequence derives from a human donor who was either an allogeneic HSCT recipient or a stem cell or donor lymphocyte infusion donor (not recorded which). It is not recorded whose cells these are; they may come from a transplant donor. The sample taken for sequencing was blood, either unsorted or a sorted T cell fraction (not recorded which). CDR3 in DNA: TGCAGCACCCGACAGGGGGTGGGCACAGATACGCAGTATTTT. Translated, it gives CSTRQGVGTDTQYF.